This T cell receptor (beta chain) was obtained from a study of HIV-infected children after antiretroviral therapy interruption. Described treatment: PENTA 11 planned treatment interruption arm or continuous ART arm. This clonotype was detected ten times or more. A 3' RACE protocol on RNA, with unique molecular identifiers, produced the TCR library. TCRdb recomputed calls from the 3' RACE reads with MiXCR, one row per CDR3 protein. This table holds roughly 46,000 distinct CDR3 sequences, more than 3.5% found once. The sample was CD45RA+ CD4+ T cells from PBMCs, pooled from several time points, taken from a donor given antiretroviral therapy, either interrupted or continuous. Subset indicated: naive CD4+ CD45RA+ CD45RO- T cells. The clonotype originates from a pool of human donors with HIV.

The CDR3 DNA is TGCAGTGTTCAGGAGACTGGGGACACTGAAGCTTTCTTT. This encodes CSVQETGDTEAFF. The V call is TRBV20-1, the J call TRBJ1-1; no definite D call. Deletions cut 7 bases from V and 3 bases from J, with 15 bases between. From germline, CDR1 is DFQATT and CDR2 SNEGSKA (reference sequence). The CDR3 sequence is 13 residues long.